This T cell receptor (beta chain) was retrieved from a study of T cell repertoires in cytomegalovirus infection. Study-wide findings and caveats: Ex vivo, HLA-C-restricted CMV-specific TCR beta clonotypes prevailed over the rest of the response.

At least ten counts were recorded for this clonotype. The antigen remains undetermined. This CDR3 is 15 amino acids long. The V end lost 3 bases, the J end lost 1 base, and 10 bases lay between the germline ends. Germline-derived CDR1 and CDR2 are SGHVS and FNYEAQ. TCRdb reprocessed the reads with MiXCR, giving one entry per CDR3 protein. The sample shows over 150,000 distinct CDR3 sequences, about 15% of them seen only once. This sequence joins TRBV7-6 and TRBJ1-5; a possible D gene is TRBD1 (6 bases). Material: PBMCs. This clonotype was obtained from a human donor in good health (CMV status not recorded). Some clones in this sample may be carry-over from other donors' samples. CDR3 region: CASSLNRESNQPQHF. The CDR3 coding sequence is TGTGCCAGCAGCTTGAACAGGGAGAGCAATCAGCCCCAGCATTTT.